This T cell receptor (beta chain) was profiled in a study of beta chain features in type 1 diabetes. General observations from the study: Within each of all four CD4+ subsets, Type 1 diabetes patients had TCRB CDR3s that were moderately but significantly shorter.

There was one heparinised blood draw per donor, averaging around 100 mL. CD45RO/CCR7/CD25/CD127/CD95/CD27 separated CD4+ naive, central memory, regulatory and stem cell-like memory cells by sorting. The CDR3 has 16 residues. V shed 0 bases and J 7 bases; nucleotides not matched to a gene: 5. Germline V CDR1 and CDR2: SGHTA, FQGTGA. For this clone: Its target is not known.

TCRB transcripts that were expressed got sequenced, as all of the isolated RNA had been reverse transcribed. The method was immunoSEQ multiplex PCR; TCRdb's version includes in-frame clones alone and lacks a portion of them. Of more than 250,000 clones in the sample, roughly 22% were seen once. The TCR comes from a woman aged 40 to 49 with type 1 diabetes. This chain joins TRBV7-3 and TRBJ2-7; 14 bases are shared with TRBD2. Sequencing used naive CD4+ T cells from blood. For the CDR3, the DNA is TGTGCCAGCAGCTTAACCCACGGACTAGCGGGGGGAGAGCAGTACTTC. This codes for CASSLTHGLAGGEQYF.